What follows is one T cell receptor beta chain and its context. CDR1 is SGHKS and CDR2 is YYEKEE in the germline V gene (reference sequence). The junction had 12 bases not matched to a gene; V was cut back by 4 bases and J by 6 bases. CDR3 length: 16 amino acids. Methods used by the authors: Amplification with reference gene primers provided the estimates of nucleated cell counts. Here immunoSEQ multiplex PCR was the method, and the copy in TCRdb shows in-frame clones only, minus some. D and trimming come from the DNA, and the V and J calls and clone size come from that table. Seen here are about 670,000 clones, about 90% observed once, and the top ten hold over 0.2%. The sample belongs to a study of blood T cell repertoires in COVID-19. Study in general: Sites across the United States, Italy and Spain contributed samples from acute and convalescent COVID-19. PBMCs, B-cell-depleted T cells, or T cells were the source of the cDNA or gDNA that made up the material.

Sequenced material: peripheral blood. The TCR was taken from a woman aged 18-29 years with acute or convalescent COVID-19. V is TRBV5-5 and J is TRBJ2-7; TRBD1 matches 11 bases. The CDR3 sequence is CASSQTPGQGVFEQYF. CDR3 sequence (DNA): TGTGCCAGCAGCCAGACCCCGGGACAGGGGGTTTTCGAGCAGTACTTC.